These T cell receptor beta chains were read from a single sample in a study of cytomegalovirus exposure and HLA in healthy donors. Sequencing was performed with immunoSEQ multiplex PCR; in TCRdb, only in-frame clones are kept and a portion is missing. The sample gives about 190,000 clones, 75% to 90% of which show up once; 1% is in the top ten. The sample consisted of PBMCs. The receptor source for this set is a boy aged 2-15 years in good health and CMV-seronegative. Both conserved end residues are part of each CDR3. Fields, in order: D gene, J gene, V gene, CDR3 length, clone size, CDR3 DNA, CDR3 protein. The D gene is left open where the match is weak. Size values are once, few and many counts, or a class for expanded clones, and some rows have none.

D: TRBD2; J: TRBJ2-1; V: TRBV10-2; length: 15; size: -; DNA: TGCGCCAGCAGTGCTAGCGGGGGGGCCTACAATGAGCAGTTCTTC; CDR3: CASSASGGAYNEQFF
D: -; J: TRBJ2-2; V: TRBV7-8; length: 15; size: -; DNA: TGTGCCAGCAGCGTCGAGAGGGTCAGCACCGGGGAGCTGTTTTTT; CDR3: CASSVERVSTGELFF
D: TRBD1; J: TRBJ1-2; V: TRBV7-2; length: 13; size: -; DNA: TGTGCCAGCAGCTTAGGACAGGGCTATGGCTACACCTTC; CDR3: CASSLGQGYGYTF
D: -; J: TRBJ1-2; V: TRBV30; length: 12; size: once; DNA: TGTGCCTGGAGTGCGTCTAACTATGGCTACACCTTC; CDR3: CAWSASNYGYTF
D: -; J: TRBJ1-5; V: TRBV5-1; length: 15; size: -; DNA: TGCGCCAGCAGCACCTCGGGGGATAGCAATCAGCCCCAGCATTTT; CDR3: CASSTSGDSNQPQHF
D: -; J: TRBJ1-6; V: TRBV6-5; length: 14; size: -; DNA: TGTGCCAGTGGGCGGGGGGGAAGGGATTCACCCCTCCACTTT; CDR3: CASGRGGRDSPLHF
D: TRBD1; J: TRBJ2-1; V: TRBV27; length: 14; size: -; DNA: TGTGCCAGCACTTGGGGACAGGGACACAATGAGCAGTTCTTC; CDR3: CASTWGQGHNEQFF
D: TRBD1; J: TRBJ1-2; V: TRBV27; length: 13; size: -; DNA: TGTGCCAGCAGTGATCAGGGGGACTATGGCTACACCTTC; CDR3: CASSDQGDYGYTF
D: TRBD1; J: TRBJ2-3; V: TRBV27; length: 14; size: -; DNA: TGTGCCAGCAGCTGGGGACAGTACACAGATACGCAGTATTTT; CDR3: CASSWGQYTDTQYF
D: TRBD2; J: TRBJ2-7; V: TRBV6-4; length: 13; size: -; DNA: TGTGCCAGCAGTGAGAGGGAGGGCGACGAGCAGTACTTC; CDR3: CASSEREGDEQYF
D: TRBD1; J: TRBJ1-1; V: TRBV19; length: 15; size: -; DNA: TGTGCCAGTAGTATAGGCGACAGGGTGGCCGCTGAAGCTTTCTTT; CDR3: CASSIGDRVAAEAFF
D: TRBD1; J: TRBJ2-7; V: TRBV9; length: 14; size: -; DNA: TGTGCCAGCAGTCCTACAGGGGGCTCCTACGAGCAGTACTTC; CDR3: CASSPTGGSYEQYF
D: TRBD1; J: TRBJ2-5; V: TRBV5-5; length: 17; size: -; DNA: TGTGCCAGCAGCCTTCACAGGGGGGACCTACCACAAGAGACCCAGTACTTC; CDR3: CASSLHRGDLPQETQYF
D: TRBD1; J: TRBJ1-2; V: TRBV5-4; length: 14; size: -; DNA: TGTGCCAGCAGCGCAACCGGGACAGGGAATGGCTACACCTTC; CDR3: CASSATGTGNGYTF
D: TRBD1; J: TRBJ1-6; V: TRBV7-9; length: 17; size: -; DNA: TGTGCCAGCAGCTCGACCGGACAGGGCCCGAGGAATTCACCCCTCCACTTT; CDR3: CASSSTGQGPRNSPLHF
D: -; J: TRBJ1-3; V: TRBV7-6; length: 15; size: few; DNA: TGTGCCAGCAGCTTAGGGGCAGTCTCTGGAAACACCATATATTTT; CDR3: CASSLGAVSGNTIYF
D: -; J: TRBJ1-4; V: TRBV5-1; length: 19; size: -; DNA: TGCGCCAGCAGCTTGGAAAAGGGGCTTGGTTACGGGACTAATGAAAAACTGTTTTTT; CDR3: CASSLEKGLGYGTNEKLFF
D: -; J: TRBJ2-3; V: TRBV27; length: 16; size: once; DNA: TGTGCCAGCAGTTTAACGTCGCTAGCACGGACAGATACGCAGTATTTT; CDR3: CASSLTSLARTDTQYF
D: -; J: TRBJ1-3; V: TRBV7-9; length: 15; size: -; DNA: TGTGCCAGCAGGAATGACTTCGGCTCTGGAAACACCATATATTTT; CDR3: CASRNDFGSGNTIYF
D: -; J: TRBJ1-1; V: TRBV7-9; length: 16; size: -; DNA: TGTGCCAGCAGCCCACATCGGGGGTTGTCGAACACTGAAGCTTTCTTT; CDR3: CASSPHRGLSNTEAFF
D: -; J: TRBJ2-1; V: TRBV11-2; length: 14; size: -; DNA: TGTGCCAGCAGCTTAGATTGGAGATCGGATGAGCAGTTCTTC; CDR3: CASSLDWRSDEQFF
D: -; J: TRBJ1-5; V: TRBV6-5; length: 13; size: -; DNA: TGTGCCAGCAGAGAAATAGGGGGTCAGCCCCAGCATTTT; CDR3: CASREIGGQPQHF
D: -; J: TRBJ2-5; V: TRBV5-1; length: 15; size: -; DNA: TGCGCCAGCAGCCCTAGCCGGGACTCCCAAGAGACCCAGTACTTC; CDR3: CASSPSRDSQETQYF
D: -; J: TRBJ1-5; V: TRBV2; length: 13; size: -; DNA: TGTGCCAGCAGTGGGGGGGAGGGACAGCCCCAGCATTTT; CDR3: CASSGGEGQPQHF
D: -; J: TRBJ1-2; V: TRBV28; length: 13; size: -; DNA: TGTGCCAGCAGCCCTGGAGCTAACTATGGCTACACCTTC; CDR3: CASSPGANYGYTF
D: TRBD2; J: TRBJ2-5; V: TRBV29-1; length: 13; size: -; DNA: TGCAGCGTTAGACTAGCGGGCCGCGAGACCCAGTACTTC; CDR3: CSVRLAGRETQYF
D: TRBD2; J: TRBJ2-3; V: TRBV5-1; length: 17; size: -; DNA: TGCGCCAGCAGTTCCAGATGGACTAGCGGATACACAGATACGCAGTATTTT; CDR3: CASSSRWTSGYTDTQYF
D: -; J: TRBJ1-5; V: TRBV6-1; length: 13; size: -; DNA: TGTGCCAGCAGTGAAGGACAGGCTCAGCCCCAGCATTTT; CDR3: CASSEGQAQPQHF
D: -; J: TRBJ1-2; V: TRBV15; length: 15; size: -; DNA: TGTGCCACCAGCAGAGATCGGGAAGGCGGCTATGGCTACACCTTC; CDR3: CATSRDREGGYGYTF
D: TRBD2; J: TRBJ2-7; V: TRBV6-6; length: 13; size: -; DNA: TGTGCCAGCAGTGGGCGGGAGCCCTACGAGCAGTACTTC; CDR3: CASSGREPYEQYF
D: TRBD1; J: TRBJ2-1; V: TRBV9; length: 16; size: once; DNA: TGTGCCAGCAGCGCAATAGCCGGACAGGGTTTCAATGAGCAGTTCTTC; CDR3: CASSAIAGQGFNEQFF
D: TRBD2; J: TRBJ2-7; V: TRBV19; length: 15; size: -; DNA: TGTGCCAGTAGTGCACAACCGGGACTAGCCCACGAGCAGTACTTC; CDR3: CASSAQPGLAHEQYF
D: -; J: TRBJ1-1; V: TRBV2; length: 15; size: few; DNA: TGTGCCAGCAGTGAATGGGGCCTCAAGAACACTGAAGCTTTCTTT; CDR3: CASSEWGLKNTEAFF
D: -; J: TRBJ1-5; V: TRBV2; length: 14; size: -; DNA: TGTGCCAGCAGTGAATTAGGGGTGCGTCAGCCCCAGCATTTT; CDR3: CASSELGVRQPQHF
D: -; J: TRBJ1-2; V: TRBV6-1; length: 13; size: few; DNA: TGTGCCAGCAGTGATAGACCCGGGTATGGCTACACCTTC; CDR3: CASSDRPGYGYTF
D: -; J: TRBJ2-5; V: TRBV28; length: 13; size: -; DNA: TGTGCCAGCAGTTTAATGTTACAAGAGACCCAGTACTTC; CDR3: CASSLMLQETQYF
D: TRBD1; J: TRBJ1-6; V: TRBV7-9; length: 14; size: -; DNA: TGTGCCAGCAGCTTGGACAGGGAATGGTCACCCCTCCACTTT; CDR3: CASSLDREWSPLHF
D: -; J: TRBJ1-1; V: TRBV7-7; length: 13; size: -; DNA: TGTGCCAGCAGCTTAGGGGAGGACACTGAAGCTTTCTTT; CDR3: CASSLGEDTEAFF
D: -; J: TRBJ1-2; V: TRBV28; length: 13; size: -; DNA: TGTGCCAGCACGGGGCGGGAGCACTATGGCTACACCTTC; CDR3: CASTGREHYGYTF
D: -; J: TRBJ2-5; V: TRBV6-1; length: 14; size: -; DNA: TGTGCCAGCAGTGAGAACGGGGCGGGGGAGACCCAGTACTTC; CDR3: CASSENGAGETQYF
D: -; J: TRBJ2-1; V: TRBV30; length: 14; size: -; DNA: TGTGCCTGGAGTGTAGTTCTAAGTGACAATGAGCAGTTCTTC; CDR3: CAWSVVLSDNEQFF
D: -; J: TRBJ1-2; V: TRBV10-3; length: 13; size: -; DNA: TGTGCCATCAGGGATGGACAGTACTATGGCTACACCTTC; CDR3: CAIRDGQYYGYTF
D: TRBD2; J: TRBJ2-7; V: TRBV5-4; length: 15; size: -; DNA: TGTGCCAGCAGCTCTAGCGGGATGCCACCCTACGAGCAGTACTTC; CDR3: CASSSSGMPPYEQYF
D: TRBD1; J: TRBJ1-1; V: TRBV30; length: 14; size: -; DNA: TGTGCCTGGAGGGACAGGGTAGGGAGCACTGAAGCTTTCTTT; CDR3: CAWRDRVGSTEAFF
D: TRBD1; J: TRBJ2-3; V: TRBV5-1; length: 16; size: -; DNA: TGCGCCAGCTCACTGACCGGGACAGGAATCACAGATACGCAGTATTTT; CDR3: CASSLTGTGITDTQYF
D: -; J: TRBJ2-5; V: TRBV6-5; length: 13; size: few; DNA: TGTGCCAGCAGTCGGGACATCCAGGGGACCCAGTACTTC; CDR3: CASSRDIQGTQYF
D: TRBD1; J: TRBJ2-2; V: TRBV11-2; length: 17; size: -; DNA: TGTGCCAGCAGCTCCCGGACAGGCAATCGTCGGACCGGGGAGCTGTTTTTT; CDR3: CASSSRTGNRRTGELFF
D: -; J: TRBJ1-5; V: TRBV10-3; length: 13; size: -; DNA: TGTGCCATCAGTGCCGGGGTCCATCAGCCCCAGCATTTT; CDR3: CAISAGVHQPQHF
D: -; J: TRBJ1-2; V: TRBV13; length: 14; size: -; DNA: TGTGCCAGCAGCTTAGACCCACAGGGCTATGGCTACACCTTC; CDR3: CASSLDPQGYGYTF
D: -; J: TRBJ2-1; V: TRBV5-1; length: 13; size: -; DNA: TGCGCCAGCAGCTTAGAAACTTACAATGAGCAGTTCTTC; CDR3: CASSLETYNEQFF
D: TRBD2; J: TRBJ2-5; V: TRBV5-1; length: 16; size: -; DNA: TGCGCCAGCAGCTTCTGGACTAGCGGGGGGGCAGAGACCCAGTACTTC; CDR3: CASSFWTSGGAETQYF
D: -; J: TRBJ2-7; V: TRBV11-2; length: 13; size: -; DNA: TGTGCCAGCAGCGCTATTGCCGCCCGCGAGCAGTACTTC; CDR3: CASSAIAAREQYF
D: -; J: TRBJ2-5; V: TRBV5-1; length: 15; size: -; DNA: TGCGCCAGCAGCCTGGGGGCTGGGGCCGTGGAGACCCAGTACTTC; CDR3: CASSLGAGAVETQYF
D: TRBD1; J: TRBJ1-1; V: TRBV27; length: 14; size: -; DNA: TGTGCCAGCAGTTTCGGGCAGGGGGCCACTGAAGCTTTCTTT; CDR3: CASSFGQGATEAFF
D: -; J: TRBJ1-2; V: TRBV6-1; length: 13; size: -; DNA: TGTGCCAGCAGTGTGACTCAGAACTATGGCTACACCTTC; CDR3: CASSVTQNYGYTF
D: -; J: TRBJ1-2; V: TRBV13; length: 12; size: -; DNA: TGTGCCAGCAGCCCAAGAGGGTATGGCTACACCTTC; CDR3: CASSPRGYGYTF